The 30 T cell receptor beta chains in this list originate from one sample, sequenced in a study of T cell changes during pregnancy in multiple sclerosis. Generated by immunoSEQ multiplex PCR, the TCRdb table keeps only in-frame clones and is missing some. Of around 50,000 clones listed, around 93% are singletons. Sequencing was performed on CD4+ T cells from peripheral blood mononuclear cells, taken after pregnancy. The receptors come from a female donor with multiple sclerosis, enrolled in a pregnancy study.

The chain links TRBV5-6 to TRBJ1-2; 9 bases match TRBD1. The CDR3 is 16 amino acids. Germline loops: CDR1 SGHDT, CDR2 YYEEEE. Trimming took 0 bases from V and 3 from J; bases not matched to a gene: 6. The CDR3, as DNA: TGTGCCAGCAGCTTGGTGGGGACAGGGAGGGACTATGGCTACACCTTC. Residues: CASSLVGTGRDYGYTF. Combining the CDR3 with reference TRBV5-6 and TRBJ1-2 gives the whole variable domain DAGVTQSPTHLIKTRGQQVTLRCSPKSGHDTVSWYQQALGQGPQFIFQYYEEEERQRGNFPDRFSGHQFPNYSSELNVNALLLGDSALYLCASSLVGTGRDYGYTFGSGTRLTVV.

V is TRBV19 and J is TRBJ1-1; D unclear. The V gene's germline CDR1 is LNHDA and CDR2 SQIVND (reference sequence). The CDR3 extends over 13 amino acids. Trimming cost V 3 bases and J 1 base, with 6 bases left between them. DNA for the CDR3: TGTGCCAGTAGTATCTTGGCGAACACTGAAGCTTTCTTT. Protein product: CASSILANTEAFF.

This clone was counted a single time. The genes are TRBV7-3 and TRBJ2-3, with D perhaps matching TRBD1 (6 bases). This CDR3 comprises 14 residues. CDR1 is SGHTA and CDR2 is FQGTGA in the germline V gene. V gave up 2 bases and J gave up 4 bases, with 10 bases separating them. CDR3 sequence reads: CASSLATGSDTQYF. The CDR3 DNA reads as TGTGCCAGCAGCTTAGCGACAGGCTCAGATACGCAGTATTTT. Supplemented by reference TRBV7-3 and TRBJ2-3, the full variable domain reads GAGVSQTPSNKVTEKGKYVELRCDPISGHTALYWYRQSLGQGPEFLIYFQGTGAADDSGLPNDRFFAVRPEGSVSTLKIQRTERGDSAVYLCASSLATGSDTQYFGPGTRLTVL.

V is TRBV4-3 and J is TRBJ2-1; D perhaps matches TRBD2 (6 bases). Per germline, CDR1 LGHNA and CDR2 YSLEER. Trimming shortened V by 0 bases and J by 6 bases, and 12 bases separated the two germline ends. The CDR3 totals 15 residues. CDR3 sequence: CASSQEGRDFNEQFF. In DNA, the CDR3 is TGCGCCAGCAGCCAAGAGGGAAGGGACTTCAATGAGCAGTTCTTC.

This clone was recorded once. This sequence joins TRBV19 and TRBJ2-1; TRBD2 matches 14 bases. The germline V gene encodes CDR1 LNHDA and CDR2 SQIVND (reference sequence). V was clipped by 5 bases and J by 7 bases; unmatched bases: 10. The CDR3 runs to 17 residues. The CDR3 region is CASSSRTSGGRGNEQFF. CDR3 bases: TGTGCCAGTAGTTCACGGACTAGCGGGGGGCGGGGGAATGAGCAGTTCTTC.

The chain uses TRBV7-9 and TRBJ2-5, with TRBD1 as a possible D gene (6 bases). The length of the CDR3 is 14 residues. V was cut by 6 bases and J by 2 bases, with 13 bases left in between. Germline loops: CDR1 SEHNR, CDR2 FQNEAQ (reference sequence). This CDR3 is CASRQGRGQETQYF. In nucleotides, the CDR3 is TGTGCCAGCAGGCAGGGAAGGGGGCAAGAGACCCAGTACTTC.

The chain employs TRBV5-8 and TRBJ1-1; D is possibly TRBD1 (5 bases). Trimming took 2 bases from V and 4 from J, leaving 15 bases between them. The germline V gene has CDR1 SGHTS and CDR2 YDEGEE. This CDR3 region has 15 residues. The CDR3 sequence: CASSLGQSIGTEAFF. The CDR3, as DNA: TGTGCCAGCAGCTTAGGACAATCGATAGGCACTGAAGCTTTCTTT.

This clone occurred a few times. The genes are TRBV14 and TRBJ1-2; TRBD1 matches at 7 bases. Trimming cost V 5 bases and J 2 bases; bases outside gene matches: 5. This CDR3 has 14 residues. Germline V gives CDR1 SGHDN, CDR2 FVKESK. In nucleotides, the CDR3 is TGTGCCAGCAGCTCGGGACAGAGGAACTATGGCTACACCTTC. Protein: CASSSGQRNYGYTF.

CDR3 sequence reads: CASSVGGQGSMTIYF. The CDR3 bases are TGTGCCAGCAGCGTGGGTGGACAGGGTAGTATGACCATATATTTT. The J gene is TRBJ1-3, the V gene TRBV9; 8 positions match TRBD1. Germline CDR1 SGDLS, CDR2 YYNGEE. Trimming at V came to 2 bases and at J to 10 bases, leaving 11 bases not matched to a gene. This CDR3 has 15 residues.

The chain uses TRBV6-5 and TRBJ1-4; tentatively, D is TRBD1 (5 bases). V gave up 6 bases and J gave up 0 bases, with 11 bases separating them. The germline V gene has CDR1 MNHEY and CDR2 SVGAGI. CDR3 length equals 15 residues. The CDR3 nucleotides read TGTGCCAGCAGAAGAAGGGGCACAACTAATGAAAAACTGTTTTTT. This sequence encodes CASRRRGTTNEKLFF.

The chain carries TRBV7-6 and TRBJ2-7, with 12 bases identical to TRBD2. The germline gives CDR1 SGHVS, CDR2 FNYEAQ. V was clipped by 5 bases and J by 4 bases; unmatched bases: 6. The CDR3 has 15 residues. DNA of the CDR3: TGTGCCAGCAGCGTCCGGACTAGCGGGGAATACGAGCAGTACTTC. Amino acids: CASSVRTSGEYEQYF.

This chain joins TRBV7-9 and TRBJ2-6; D not certain. Looked up from germline, CDR1 is SEHNR and CDR2 is FQNEAQ (reference sequence). This CDR3 is built from 13 residues. Trimming stripped 5 bases from V and 2 bases from J, with 4 bases between. The CDR3 nucleotides are TGTGCCAGCAGCCTTACTGGGGCCAACGTCCTGACTTTC. Its protein product is CASSLTGANVLTF.

In this sample, this clone turned up once. This chain links TRBV7-9 with TRBJ1-6, with D possibly TRBD1 on 6 matching bases. Per germline, CDR1 SEHNR and CDR2 FQNEAQ (reference sequence). V lost 6 bases, J lost 6 bases, and 6 bases lay in between. This CDR3 is 12 amino acids long. The CDR3 coding sequence is TGTGCCAGCAGACAGGGTAATTCACCCCTCCACTTT. As protein: CASRQGNSPLHF.

The CDR3 nucleotides read TGTGCCAGCAGCTTAGGGGCAGGGATGAGTACTGAAGCTTTCTTT. Translation gives CASSLGAGMSTEAFF. The chain uses TRBV7-3 and TRBJ1-1, with D possibly being TRBD1 (5 bases). V gave up 2 bases and J gave up 5 bases, with 15 bases separating them. Germline CDR1 is SGHTA and CDR2 is FQGTGA. The CDR3 length is 15 residues.

This sequence joins TRBV6-6 and TRBJ2-1; unclear D gene. Germline V gene lookup returns CDR1 MNHNY and CDR2 SVGAGI (reference sequence). The germline V and J ends were trimmed by 0 bases and 10 bases, with 13 bases remaining between them. The CDR3 runs 14 residues. The CDR3: CASSYSASWSEQFF. In nucleotides, the CDR3 is TGTGCCAGCAGTTACTCGGCTAGTTGGAGCGAGCAGTTCTTC.

This clone was detected only a few times. The rearrangement uses TRBV7-2 and TRBJ1-5; D not resolved. Per germline, CDR1 SGHTA and CDR2 FQGNSA. The CDR3 spans 13 residues. Trimming pared 5 bases from V and 6 bases from J, leaving 11 bases between. The DNA for the CDR3 is TGTGCCAGCAGCCCCCAGGCTGGTCAGCCCCAGCATTTT. It yields the protein CASSPQAGQPQHF.

The chain couples TRBV9 to TRBJ2-1, with D possibly matching TRBD2 (7 bases). This CDR3 has 14 amino acids. Germline V gene lookup returns CDR1 SGDLS and CDR2 YYNGEE. V lost 0 bases and J lost 9, with 13 bases in between. CDR3 sequence (DNA): TGTGCCAGCAGCGTAGGTTGGGGGGGCGGTGAGCAGTTCTTC. Translating gives CASSVGWGGGEQFF.

The J gene is TRBJ2-2, the V gene TRBV7-8; the D gene is possibly TRBD1 (5 bases). CDR3 length equals 14 residues. CDR1 and CDR2 from the germline V gene are SGHVS and FQNEAQ. V was clipped by 4 bases and J by 7 bases, with 13 bases between them. CDR3 DNA: TGTGCCAGCAGCTCGCAGGGTTCGGGCGGGGAGCTGTTTTTT. Protein sequence: CASSSQGSGGELFF.

V gene TRBV6-4 combines with J gene TRBJ2-5; TRBD1 is a possible D gene (6 bases). V was clipped by 8 bases and J by 5 bases, with 15 bases between them. The length of the CDR3 is 13 residues. Germline V gene data show CDR1 as MRHNA and CDR2 as SNTAGT. CDR3 DNA sequence: TGTGCCAGCCTTAACAGGGTACGGGAGACCCAGTACTTC. Translated: CASLNRVRETQYF.

The chain joins TRBV10-3 to TRBJ2-7; no clear D gene. The CDR3 runs 13 residues. V was pared by 3 bases and J by 2 bases, with 8 bases between. The V gene's germline CDR1 is ENHRY and CDR2 SYGVKD. The CDR3: CAISDRITYEQYF. The CDR3 coding sequence is TGTGCCATCAGTGACAGGATTACCTACGAGCAGTACTTC.

V is TRBV6-5 and J is TRBJ1-1, with TRBD1 matching 7 bases. CDR3 size: 15 residues. Trimming removed 7 bases from V and 7 bases from J; junction bases left unmatched: 15. Germline V gene sequence: CDR1 MNHEY, CDR2 SVGAGI. The CDR3 DNA is TGTGCCAGCACCTTACGAACCGAGACAGGGATTGAAGCTTTCTTT. It is translated as CASTLRTETGIEAFF.

This chain joins TRBV7-2 and TRBJ2-7; unclear D gene. CDR3 length: 13 residues. V dropped 3 bases and J dropped 5 bases, with 11 bases sitting between them. Germline V gene sequence: CDR1 SGHTA, CDR2 FQGNSA. DNA of the CDR3: TGTGCCAGCAGCTTGATAAATGGAGACGAGCAGTACTTC. This gives the protein CASSLINGDEQYF.

The V and J genes are TRBV2 and TRBJ1-2; D gene uncertain. The CDR3 runs 13 residues. Trimming removed 3 bases at V and 8 bases at J, with 13 bases between. Germline V CDR1 and CDR2: SNHLY, FYNNEI. CDR3 loop: CASSEGVAVGYTF. The CDR3 DNA sequence: TGTGCCAGCAGTGAGGGAGTGGCTGTAGGCTACACCTTC.

The chain is built from TRBV19 and TRBJ1-3; D unresolved. This CDR3 region has 19 residues. The germline gives CDR1 LNHDA, CDR2 SQIVND (reference sequence). Trimming shortened V by 6 bases and J by 0 bases, and 24 bases separated the two germline ends. CDR3 sequence: CASRPPPGRATHSGNTIYF. The DNA of the CDR3 is TGTGCCAGTAGACCGCCGCCCGGGAGAGCCACCCACTCTGGAAACACCATATATTTT.

The chain is built from TRBV14 and TRBJ2-7, with 13 bases identical to TRBD2. This CDR3 spans 15 amino acids. The V segment lost 3 bases and the J segment 2 bases; nucleotides outside the gene matches: 1. Per the germline V gene, CDR1 is SGHDN and CDR2 is FVKESK. The CDR3 loop is CASSQGLAGPYEQYF. CDR3 in DNA: TGTGCCAGCAGCCAGGGACTAGCGGGGCCCTACGAGCAGTACTTC.

The chain employs TRBV6-4 and TRBJ1-1; the D gene is possibly TRBD1 (6 bases). This CDR3 has 13 residues. The germline CDR1 and CDR2 sequences are MRHNA and SNTAGT. With 6 bases removed from V and 4 bases from J, the gap between germline ends came to 12 bases. CDR3 sequence reads: CASRHREGTEAFF. Written as DNA, the CDR3 is TGTGCCAGCAGACACAGGGAAGGCACTGAAGCTTTCTTT.

The chain employs TRBV2 and TRBJ1-2; no firm D call. Trimming cost V 1 base and J 1 base, with 10 bases left between them. The CDR3 contains 15 residues. CDR1 is SNHLY and CDR2 is FYNNEI in the germline V gene. The CDR3 coding sequence is TGTGCCAGCAGTGAAGAGGCAGGCCTTAACTATGGCTACACCTTC. Its protein product is CASSEEAGLNYGYTF.

The chain has TRBV13 and TRBJ2-7; the match to TRBD2 covers 8 bases. This CDR3 has 14 amino acids. Germline V gene lookup returns CDR1 PRHDT and CDR2 FYEKMQ (reference sequence). V was clipped by 3 bases and J by 5 bases; unmatched bases: 6. The CDR3 loop is CASSLGLVMHEQYF. The CDR3 coding sequence is TGTGCCAGCAGCTTGGGACTAGTTATGCACGAGCAGTACTTC.

This clone has only one observation. V usage is TRBV4-1 and J usage is TRBJ2-3; the match to TRBD2 covers 7 bases. Germline-derived CDR1 and CDR2 are MGHRA and YSYEKL. Trimming took 1 base from V and 6 from J; bases not matched to a gene: 10. CDR3 length: 16 amino acids. In DNA form, the CDR3 reads TGCGCCAGCAGCCAAGGAGCTCTAGCGGTGGTGGATACGCAGTATTTT. It codes for CASSQGALAVVDTQYF.

The chain couples TRBV18 to TRBJ2-7; possible D gene TRBD1, 5 bases. Trimming left V 3 bases short and J 7 bases short, with 13 bases between. Germline CDR1 reads KGHSH; CDR2 reads LQKENI. CDR3 length: 13 amino acids. CDR3 amino acids: CASSPQGVLEQYF. CDR3 bases: TGTGCCAGCTCACCTCAAGGGGTCCTGGAGCAGTACTTC.